The 14 T cell receptor beta chains below were found in one sample sequenced in a study of CD8 T cells in ankylosing spondylitis. TCRdb called the 5' RACE reads again in MiXCR, with one record for every CDR3 protein. The sample holds 150,000 to 200,000 distinct CDR3 sequences, about 18% seen once. Sequencing was carried out using blood, either unsorted or a sorted T cell fraction (not recorded which). All receptors come from a male donor under 30 with ankylosing spondylitis or in good health (not recorded which).

This clonotype occurred many times. The chain carries TRBV19 and TRBJ2-1, with D possibly being TRBD1 or TRBD2 (6 bases each). CDR3 length equals 15 residues. Trimming left V 4 bases short and J 7 bases short, with 17 bases between. In germline, CDR1 is LNHDA, CDR2 SQIVND (reference sequence). The CDR3 here is CASSTPGGDKNEQFF. CDR3 DNA sequence: TGTGCCAGTAGTACTCCCGGAGGGGACAAAAATGAGCAGTTCTTC.

Only a few counts were recorded for this clonotype. The rearrangement links TRBV20-1 to TRBJ1-6; D is unclear. The V end lost 0 bases, the J end lost 9 bases, and 21 bases lay between the germline ends. The CDR3 is 17 residues long. Germline V gene sequence: CDR1 DFQATT, CDR2 SNEGSKA (reference sequence). Here the CDR3 reads CSARDAAEFGGISPLHF. CDR3 bases: TGCAGTGCTAGAGATGCCGCCGAGTTCGGTGGGATTTCACCCCTCCACTTT.

This clonotype was picked up many times. The chain joins TRBV12-3 or TRBV12-4 to TRBJ2-1; D is unresolved. Trimming removed 3 bases at V and 7 bases at J, with 10 bases between. The CDR3 totals 13 residues. The CDR3 reads CASSFGRTNEQFF. In nucleotides, the CDR3 is TGTGCCAGCAGTTTCGGTCGCACTAATGAGCAGTTCTTC.

There are a few counts of this clonotype. The chain recombines TRBV7-6 with TRBJ1-3; D uncertain. V gave up 0 bases and J gave up 7 bases, with 7 bases separating them. This CDR3 region has 13 residues. The germline gives CDR1 SGHVS, CDR2 FNYEAQ. CDR3 amino acids: CASSLAAGNTIYF. CDR3 DNA: TGTGCCAGCAGCTTAGCTGCGGGCAACACCATATATTTT.

This clonotype was counted ten times or more. The CDR3 bases are TGCGCCAGCAGCAAGAGTTCTCTAGGGCCCCAAGAGACCCAGTACTTC. Protein sequence: CASSKSSLGPQETQYF. The chain couples TRBV5-1 to TRBJ2-5; D not resolved. V was shortened by 4 bases and J by 1 base, with 17 bases between the two germline ends. There are 16 residues in the CDR3. Per the germline V gene, CDR1 is SGHRS and CDR2 is YFSETQ. Supplemented by reference TRBV5-1 and TRBJ2-5, the full variable domain reads KAGVTQTPRYLIKTRGQQVTLSCSPISGHRSVSWYQQTPGQGLQFLFEYFSETQRNKGNFPGRFSGRQFSNSRSEMNVSTLELGDSALYLCASSKSSLGPQETQYFGPGTRLLVL.

There are many counts of this clonotype. The DNA of the CDR3 is TGTGCCAGCAGCTTGGGGTGGCAGGGGGCCCTCAATGAGCAGTTCTTC. Translated: CASSLGWQGALNEQFF. The chain employs TRBV5-5 and TRBJ2-1, with 8 nucleotides matching TRBD1. Losses at the gene ends were 0 bases for V and 6 bases for J; bases not matched to a gene: 8. Germline V CDR1 and CDR2: SGHKS, YYEKEE (reference sequence). CDR3 length equals 16 residues.

This clonotype was seen many times. The CDR3 sequence is CASRSSLGTEAFF. CDR3 nucleotides: TGTGCCAGCAGGTCTTCCCTTGGCACTGAAGCTTTCTTT. The chain has TRBV11-2 and TRBJ1-1; D ambiguous. The ends were cut back, 6 bases at V and 4 bases at J, with 12 bases in the middle. CDR1 and CDR2 (germline): SGHAT, FQNNGV. The CDR3 has 13 residues.

V is TRBV29-1 and J is TRBJ2-1; TRBD1 matches at 7 bases. The germline V gene has CDR1 SQVTM and CDR2 ANQGSEA. J was trimmed by 0 bases and V by 6 bases; bases with no gene match: 11. The CDR3 has 16 residues. CDR3 nucleotide sequence: TGCAGCGTGGGCGGTCTTTGGGACAGCTCCTACAATGAGCAGTTCTTC. This sequence encodes CSVGGLWDSSYNEQFF.

This clonotype occurred many times. The gene calls are TRBV29-1 and TRBJ2-1; TRBD2 aligns across 13 bases. V lost 8 bases to trimming and J lost 13 bases; unmatched junction nucleotides: 8. The V gene's germline CDR1 is SQVTM and CDR2 ANQGSEA. The CDR3 sequence is 12 residues long. The CDR3 here is CSSGLAGAPQFF. CDR3 in DNA: TGCAGCTCCGGACTAGCGGGAGCCCCCCAGTTCTTC.

The chain links TRBV18 to TRBJ1-4; a weak D match, TRBD1 (6 bases). The CDR3 consists of 14 residues. Trimming removed 0 bases at V and 8 bases at J, with 10 bases between. Germline V gene sequence: CDR1 KGHSH, CDR2 LQKENI. The CDR3 region is CASSPPGQNEKLFF. The CDR3 DNA follows: TGTGCCAGCTCACCACCGGGACAAAACGAAAAACTGTTTTTT.

This clonotype was seen ten or more times. V is TRBV11-2 and J is TRBJ2-3, with TRBD1 matching 7 bases. V lost 1 base to trimming and J lost 5 bases; unmatched junction nucleotides: 3. Germline CDR1 is SGHAT and CDR2 is FQNNGV. CDR3 length: 14 amino acids. The CDR3 region has the DNA TGTGCCAGCAGCTTAGGACAGGGCCAAGATACGCAGTATTTT. Residues: CASSLGQGQDTQYF.

Remarks on this clonotype: A much bigger clone sits one base away, suggesting this may be a read error. V gene TRBV12-3 or TRBV12-4 combines with J gene TRBJ2-5; tentatively, D is TRBD2 (6 bases). This CDR3 spans 14 amino acids. The ends were cut back, 3 bases at V and 5 bases at J, with 13 bases in the middle. CDR3 nucleotide sequence: TGTGCCAGCAGTTTCTTTGGCGGGACTGAGACCCAGTACTTC. It yields the protein CASSFFGGTETQYF.

This clonotype was recorded many times. The gene calls are TRBV6-1 and TRBJ2-2; 8 bases agree with TRBD2. V shed 0 bases and J 4 bases; nucleotides not matched to a gene: 16. The CDR3 contains 20 residues. Germline lookup yields CDR1 MNHNS and CDR2 SASEGT. CDR3 DNA: TGTGCCAGCAGTGAAGCGCTGAGTACTCGCGGGAGGTGGTTCACCGGGGAGCTGTTTTTT. It codes for CASSEALSTRGRWFTGELFF.

This chain connects TRBV24-1 to TRBJ2-1, with D possibly being TRBD1 or TRBD2 (7 bases each). The CDR3 length is 17 residues. Per germline, CDR1 KGHDR and CDR2 SFDVKD. The V end lost 7 bases, the J end lost 7 bases, and 25 bases lay between the germline ends. CDR3 bases: TGTGCCACCAGCAATCAGGGGGGAGGGCACGTGGGGAATGAGCAGTTCTTC. This translates into CATSNQGGGHVGNEQFF.